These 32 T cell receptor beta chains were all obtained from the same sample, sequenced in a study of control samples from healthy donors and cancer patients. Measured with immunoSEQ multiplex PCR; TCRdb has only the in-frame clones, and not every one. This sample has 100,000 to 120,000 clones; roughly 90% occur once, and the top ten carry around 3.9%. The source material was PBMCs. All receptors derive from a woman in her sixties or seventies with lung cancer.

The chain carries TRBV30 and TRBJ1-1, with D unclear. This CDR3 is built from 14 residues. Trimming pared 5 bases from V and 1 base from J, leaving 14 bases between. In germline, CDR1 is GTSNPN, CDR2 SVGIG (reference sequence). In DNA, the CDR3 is TGTGCCTGGGCCGCGGGTTGGGGGAACACTGAAGCTTTCTTT. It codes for CAWAAGWGNTEAFF.

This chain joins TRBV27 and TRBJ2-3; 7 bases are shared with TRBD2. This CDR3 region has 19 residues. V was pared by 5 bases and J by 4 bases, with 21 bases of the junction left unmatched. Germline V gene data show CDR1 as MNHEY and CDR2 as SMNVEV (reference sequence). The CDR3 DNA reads TGTGCCAGCAGTACTACTACGGGAAAAGCGGGATATTATCCAGATACGCAGTATTTT. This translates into CASSTTTGKAGYYPDTQYF.

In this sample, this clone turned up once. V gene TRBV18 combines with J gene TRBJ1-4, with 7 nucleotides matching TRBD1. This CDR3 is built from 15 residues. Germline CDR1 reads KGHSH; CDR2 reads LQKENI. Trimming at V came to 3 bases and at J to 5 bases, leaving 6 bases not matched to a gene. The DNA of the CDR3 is TGTGCCAGCTCACCGCCCGGGACAGAGAATGAAAAACTGTTTTTT. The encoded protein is CASSPPGTENEKLFF. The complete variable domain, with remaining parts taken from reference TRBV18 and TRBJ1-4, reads NAGVMQNPRHLVRRRGQEARLRCSPMKGHSHVYWYRQLPEEGLKFMVYLQKENIIDESGMPKERFSAEFPKEGPSILRIQQVVRGDSAAYFCASSPPGTENEKLFFGSGTQLSVL.

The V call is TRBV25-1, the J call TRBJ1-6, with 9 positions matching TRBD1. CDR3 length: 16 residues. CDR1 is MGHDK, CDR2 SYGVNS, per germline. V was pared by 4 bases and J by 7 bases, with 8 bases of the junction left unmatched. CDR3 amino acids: CASSAWTGEVNSPLHF. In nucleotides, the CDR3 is TGTGCCAGCAGTGCTTGGACAGGGGAAGTGAATTCACCCCTCCACTTT.

In DNA form, the CDR3 reads TGTGCCAGCAGCTTAAACCAGGGGCGAGGCACTGAAGCTTTCTTT. It encodes CASSLNQGRGTEAFF. This chain uses TRBV7-8 with TRBJ1-1; D may be TRBD1 (6 bases). Germline assignment: CDR1 SGHVS and CDR2 FQNEAQ. This CDR3 comprises 15 residues. V was clipped by 2 bases and J by 4 bases, with 14 bases between them.

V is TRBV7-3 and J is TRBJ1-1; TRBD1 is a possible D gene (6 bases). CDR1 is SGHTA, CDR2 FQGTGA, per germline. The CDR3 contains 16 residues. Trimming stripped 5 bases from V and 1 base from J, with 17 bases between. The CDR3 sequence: CASSLYVGGTNTEAFF. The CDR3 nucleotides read TGTGCCAGCAGCCTTTATGTTGGGGGCACGAACACTGAAGCTTTCTTT. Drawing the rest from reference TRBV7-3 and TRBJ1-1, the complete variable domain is GAGVSQTPSNKVTEKGKYVELRCDPISGHTALYWYRQSLGQGPEFLIYFQGTGAADDSGLPNDRFFAVRPEGSVSTLKIQRTERGDSAVYLCASSLYVGGTNTEAFFGQGTRLTVV.

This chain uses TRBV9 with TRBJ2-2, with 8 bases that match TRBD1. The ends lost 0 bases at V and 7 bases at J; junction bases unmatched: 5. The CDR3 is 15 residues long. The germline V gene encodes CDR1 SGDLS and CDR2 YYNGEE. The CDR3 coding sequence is TGTGCCAGCAGCGTAGACCAGGGGGCGAGCGGGGAGCTGTTTTTT. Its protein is CASSVDQGASGELFF.

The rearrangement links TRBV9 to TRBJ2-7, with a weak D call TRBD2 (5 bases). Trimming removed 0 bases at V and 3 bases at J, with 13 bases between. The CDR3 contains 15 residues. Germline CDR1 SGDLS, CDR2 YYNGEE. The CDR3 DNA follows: TGTGCCAGCAGCGTAGGAGGGTCCCTCAGCTACGAGCAGTACTTC. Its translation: CASSVGGSLSYEQYF.

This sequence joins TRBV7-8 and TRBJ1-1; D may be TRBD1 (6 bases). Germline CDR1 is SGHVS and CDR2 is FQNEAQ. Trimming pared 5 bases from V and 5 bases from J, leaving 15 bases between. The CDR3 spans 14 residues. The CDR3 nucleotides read TGTGCCAGCAGCCGAGGGGGGTTTGGGACTGAAGCTTTCTTT. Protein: CASSRGGFGTEAFF.

The CDR3 sequence is CASSPEYTEAFF. The CDR3 DNA reads as TGTGCCAGTAGCCCGGAATACACTGAAGCTTTCTTT. The chain employs TRBV19 and TRBJ1-1; no reliable D call. Germline assignment: CDR1 LNHDA and CDR2 SQIVND (reference sequence). Trimming removed 6 bases from V and 3 bases from J, with 8 bases in between. The CDR3 spans 12 residues.

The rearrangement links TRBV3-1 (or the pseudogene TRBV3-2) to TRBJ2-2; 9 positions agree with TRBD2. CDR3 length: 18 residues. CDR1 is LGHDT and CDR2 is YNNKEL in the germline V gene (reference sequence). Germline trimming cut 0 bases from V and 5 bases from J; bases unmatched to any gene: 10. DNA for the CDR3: TGTGCCAGCAGCCAAGATGTTCTAGCGGGGCAACTGACCGGGGAGCTGTTTTTT. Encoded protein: CASSQDVLAGQLTGELFF.

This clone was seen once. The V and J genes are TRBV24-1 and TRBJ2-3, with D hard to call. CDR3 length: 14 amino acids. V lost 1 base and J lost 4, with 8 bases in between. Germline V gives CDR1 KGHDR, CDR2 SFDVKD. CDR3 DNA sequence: TGTGCCACCAGTGATTTCGGCCCCCCAGATACGCAGTATTTT. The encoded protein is CATSDFGPPDTQYF.

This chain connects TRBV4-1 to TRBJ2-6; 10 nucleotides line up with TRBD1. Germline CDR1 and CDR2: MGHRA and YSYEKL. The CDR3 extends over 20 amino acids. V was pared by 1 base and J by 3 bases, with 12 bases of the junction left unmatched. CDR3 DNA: TGCGCCAGCAGCCAAGCTGTTCTAACGGGACAGGGGAGTGGGGCCAACGTCCTGACTTTC. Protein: CASSQAVLTGQGSGANVLTF.

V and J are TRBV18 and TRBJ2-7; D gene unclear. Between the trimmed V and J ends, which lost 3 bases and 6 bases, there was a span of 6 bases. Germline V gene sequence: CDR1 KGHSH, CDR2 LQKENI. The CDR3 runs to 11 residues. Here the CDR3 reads CASSPDSEQYF. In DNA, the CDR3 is TGTGCCAGCTCACCTGACTCCGAGCAGTACTTC.

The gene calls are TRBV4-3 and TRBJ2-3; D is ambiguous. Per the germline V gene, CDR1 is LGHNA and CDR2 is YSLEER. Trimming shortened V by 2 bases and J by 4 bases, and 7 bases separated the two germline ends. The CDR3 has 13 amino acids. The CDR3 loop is CASSQQAADTQYF. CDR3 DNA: TGCGCCAGCAGCCAACAGGCCGCAGATACGCAGTATTTT.

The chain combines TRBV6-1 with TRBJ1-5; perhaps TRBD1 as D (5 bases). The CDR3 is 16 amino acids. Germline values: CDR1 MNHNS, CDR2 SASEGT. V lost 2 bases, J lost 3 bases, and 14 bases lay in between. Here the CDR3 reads CASSEIWAGNNQPQHF. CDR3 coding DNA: TGTGCCAGCAGTGAAATCTGGGCAGGGAACAATCAGCCCCAGCATTTT.

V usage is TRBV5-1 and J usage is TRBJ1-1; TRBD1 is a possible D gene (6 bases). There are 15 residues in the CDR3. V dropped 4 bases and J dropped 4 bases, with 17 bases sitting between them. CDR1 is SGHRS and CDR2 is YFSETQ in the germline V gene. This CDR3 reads CASSMPNQGTTEAFF. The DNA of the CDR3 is TGCGCCAGCAGCATGCCTAACCAGGGGACCACTGAAGCTTTCTTT.

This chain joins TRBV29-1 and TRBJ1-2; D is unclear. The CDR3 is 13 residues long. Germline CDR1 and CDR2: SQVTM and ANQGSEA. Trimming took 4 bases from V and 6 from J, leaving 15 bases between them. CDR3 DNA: TGCAGCGTTGTAGGAAACCTCCAAAATGGCTACACCTTC. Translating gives CSVVGNLQNGYTF. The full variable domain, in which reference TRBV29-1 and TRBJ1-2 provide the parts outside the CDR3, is SAVISQKPSRDICQRGTSLTIQCQVDSQVTMMFWYRQQPGQSLTLIATANQGSEATYESGFVIDKFPISRPNLTFSTLTVSNMSPEDSSIYLCSVVGNLQNGYTFGSGTRLTVV.

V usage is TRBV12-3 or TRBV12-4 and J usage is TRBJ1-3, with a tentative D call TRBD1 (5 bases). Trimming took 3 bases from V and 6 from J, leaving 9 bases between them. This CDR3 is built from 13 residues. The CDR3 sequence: CASSLGGENTIYF. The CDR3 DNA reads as TGTGCCAGCAGTTTGGGAGGGGAAAACACCATATATTTT.

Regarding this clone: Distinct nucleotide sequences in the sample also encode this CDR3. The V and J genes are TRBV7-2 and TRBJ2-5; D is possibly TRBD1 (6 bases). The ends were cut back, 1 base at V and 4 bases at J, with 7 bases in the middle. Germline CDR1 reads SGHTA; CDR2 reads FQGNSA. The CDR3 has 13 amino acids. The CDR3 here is CASSLVGGETQYF. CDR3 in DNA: TGTGCCAGCAGCTTAGTAGGGGGAGAGACCCAGTACTTC.

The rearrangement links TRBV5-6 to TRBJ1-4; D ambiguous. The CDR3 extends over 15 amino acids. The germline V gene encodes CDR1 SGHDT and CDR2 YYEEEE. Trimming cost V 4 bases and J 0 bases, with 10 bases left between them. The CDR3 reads CASSPGGATNEKLFF. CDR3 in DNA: TGTGCCAGCAGCCCCGGTGGCGCAACTAATGAAAAACTGTTTTTT.

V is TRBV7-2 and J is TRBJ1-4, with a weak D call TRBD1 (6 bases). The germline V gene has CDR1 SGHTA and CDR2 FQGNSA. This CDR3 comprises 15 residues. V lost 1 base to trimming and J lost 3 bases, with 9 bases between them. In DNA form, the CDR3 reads TGTGCCAGCAGCTTAGAACCAGGGGCTAATGAAAAACTGTTTTTT. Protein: CASSLEPGANEKLFF.

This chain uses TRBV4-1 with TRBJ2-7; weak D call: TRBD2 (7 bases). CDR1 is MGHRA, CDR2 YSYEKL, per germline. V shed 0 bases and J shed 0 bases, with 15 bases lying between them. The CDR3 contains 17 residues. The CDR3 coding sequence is TGCGCCAGCAGCCAAGATGGAGGGGGGGTGAGCTCCTACGAGCAGTACTTC. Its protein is CASSQDGGGVSSYEQYF.

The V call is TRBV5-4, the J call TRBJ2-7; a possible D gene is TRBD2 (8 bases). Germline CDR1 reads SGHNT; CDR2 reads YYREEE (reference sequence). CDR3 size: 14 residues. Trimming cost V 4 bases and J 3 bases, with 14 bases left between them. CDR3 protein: CASSPGGDSYEQYF. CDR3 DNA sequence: TGTGCCAGCAGCCCCGGGGGGGACAGCTACGAGCAGTACTTC.

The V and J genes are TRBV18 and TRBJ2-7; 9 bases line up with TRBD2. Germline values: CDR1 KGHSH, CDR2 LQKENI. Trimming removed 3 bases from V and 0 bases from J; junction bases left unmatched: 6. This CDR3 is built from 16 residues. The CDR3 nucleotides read TGTGCCAGCTCACCTATTGTTAGCGGGAGCTCCTACGAGCAGTACTTC. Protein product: CASSPIVSGSSYEQYF.

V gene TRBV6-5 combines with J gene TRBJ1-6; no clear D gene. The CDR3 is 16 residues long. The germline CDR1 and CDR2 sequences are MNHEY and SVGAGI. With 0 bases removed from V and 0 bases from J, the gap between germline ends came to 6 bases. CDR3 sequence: CASSYSDSSYNSPLHF. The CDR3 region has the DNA TGTGCCAGCAGTTACTCGGATAGCTCCTATAATTCACCCCTCCACTTT.

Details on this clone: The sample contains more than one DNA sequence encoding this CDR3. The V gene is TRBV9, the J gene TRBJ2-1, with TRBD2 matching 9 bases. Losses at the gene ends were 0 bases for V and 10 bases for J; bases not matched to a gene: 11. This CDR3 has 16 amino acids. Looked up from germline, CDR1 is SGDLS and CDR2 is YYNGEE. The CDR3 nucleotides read TGTGCCAGCAGCGTAGGTGGCGGGGGGGCCTGGGGCGAGCAGTTCTTC. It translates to CASSVGGGGAWGEQFF.

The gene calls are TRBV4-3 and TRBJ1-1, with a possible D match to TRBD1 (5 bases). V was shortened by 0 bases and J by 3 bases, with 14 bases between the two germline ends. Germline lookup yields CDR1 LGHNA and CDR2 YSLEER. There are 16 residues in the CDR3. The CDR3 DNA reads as TGCGCCAGCAGCCAAGAGGGAGGCAGGGCTTACACTGAAGCTTTCTTT. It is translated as CASSQEGGRAYTEAFF.

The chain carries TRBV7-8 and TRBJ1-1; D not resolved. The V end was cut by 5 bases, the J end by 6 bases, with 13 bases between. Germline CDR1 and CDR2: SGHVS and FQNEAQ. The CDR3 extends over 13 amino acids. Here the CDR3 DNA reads TGTGCCAGCAGCCCAAGGACGGTAGCTGAAGCTTTCTTT. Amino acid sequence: CASSPRTVAEAFF.

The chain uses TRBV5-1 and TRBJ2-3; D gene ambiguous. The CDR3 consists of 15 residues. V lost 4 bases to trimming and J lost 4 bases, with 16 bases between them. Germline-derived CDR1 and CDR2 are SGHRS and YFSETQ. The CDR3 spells CASSPQERRPDTQYF. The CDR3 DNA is TGCGCCAGCAGCCCCCAGGAACGGCGACCAGATACGCAGTATTTT.

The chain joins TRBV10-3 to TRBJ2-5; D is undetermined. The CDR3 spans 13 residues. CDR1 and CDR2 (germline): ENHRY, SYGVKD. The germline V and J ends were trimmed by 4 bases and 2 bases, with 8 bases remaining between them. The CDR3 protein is CAISGEVQETQYF. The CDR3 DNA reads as TGTGCCATCAGTGGAGAGGTTCAAGAGACCCAGTACTTC.

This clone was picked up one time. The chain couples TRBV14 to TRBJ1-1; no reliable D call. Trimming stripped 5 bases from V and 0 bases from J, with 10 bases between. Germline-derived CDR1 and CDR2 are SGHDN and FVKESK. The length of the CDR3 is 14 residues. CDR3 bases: TGTGCCAGCAGCGAAGCCCCTGTGAACACTGAAGCTTTCTTT. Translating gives CASSEAPVNTEAFF. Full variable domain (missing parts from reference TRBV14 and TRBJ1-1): EAGVTQFPSHSVIEKGQTVTLRCDPISGHDNLYWYRRVMGKEIKFLLHFVKESKQDESGMPNNRFLAERTGGTYSTLKVQPAELEDSGVYFCASSEAPVNTEAFFGQGTRLTVV.